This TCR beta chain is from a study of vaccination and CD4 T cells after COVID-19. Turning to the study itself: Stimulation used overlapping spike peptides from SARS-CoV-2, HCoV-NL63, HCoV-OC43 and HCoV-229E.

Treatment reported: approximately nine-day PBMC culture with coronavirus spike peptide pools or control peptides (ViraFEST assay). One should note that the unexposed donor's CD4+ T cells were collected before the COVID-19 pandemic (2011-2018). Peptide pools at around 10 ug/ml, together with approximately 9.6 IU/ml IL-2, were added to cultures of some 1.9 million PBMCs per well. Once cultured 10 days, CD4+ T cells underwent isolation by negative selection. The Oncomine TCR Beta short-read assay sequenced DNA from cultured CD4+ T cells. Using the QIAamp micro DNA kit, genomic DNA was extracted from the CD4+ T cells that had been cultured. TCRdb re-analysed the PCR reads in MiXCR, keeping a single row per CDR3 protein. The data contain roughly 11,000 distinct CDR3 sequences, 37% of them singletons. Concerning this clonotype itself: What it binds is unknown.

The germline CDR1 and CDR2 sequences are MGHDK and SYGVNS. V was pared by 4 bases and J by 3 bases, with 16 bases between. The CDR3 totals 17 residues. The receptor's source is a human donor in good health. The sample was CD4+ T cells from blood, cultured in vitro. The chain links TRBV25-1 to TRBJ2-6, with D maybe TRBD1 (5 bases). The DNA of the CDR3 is TGTGCCAGCAGTGCGACCCCCGCAGGGAATGGGGCCAACGTCCTGACTTTC. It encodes CASSATPAGNGANVLTF.